This T cell receptor beta chain was documented in a study of blood T cells in healthy people across ages. About the study: Using template switching, researchers captured about one barcoded beta molecule for each two T cells. Study-level results: CMV status of donors was unknown, possibly confounding expanded clonotype changes.

Then a second PCR, running roughly 7 to 11 cycles, was carried out with a sample-barcoded 5' primer and a J-beta primer mix. Sequencing of every sample gave 3 million or more CDR3-containing paired-end reads. TCRdb called the 5' RACE reads again in MiXCR, with one record for every CDR3 protein. The repertoire has around 580,000 distinct CDR3 sequences, around 48% of them found once; the top ten carry about 26%. There are 12 residues in the CDR3. Germline assignment: CDR1 SGHTA and CDR2 FQGNSA. The V and J ends lost 1 base and 9 bases respectively, with 9 bases between them. At least 7 million PBMCs were isolated per sample. This clonotype was picked up many times. Its specificity is unknown.

Sequences were obtained from blood. The chain has TRBV7-2 and TRBJ2-5; D possibly corresponds to TRBD2 (6 bases). The TCR was taken from an elderly man in good health. This CDR3 is CASSLGLVPQYF. CDR3 DNA: TGTGCCAGCAGCTTAGGACTAGTTCCCCAGTACTTC. Looking up the rest from reference TRBV7-2 and TRBJ2-5 gives the full variable domain: GAGVSQSPSNKVTEKGKDVELRCDPISGHTALYWYRQSLGQGLEFLIYFQGNSAPDKSGLPSDRFSAERTGGSVSTLTIQRTQQEDSAVYLCASSLGLVPQYFGPGTRLLVL.